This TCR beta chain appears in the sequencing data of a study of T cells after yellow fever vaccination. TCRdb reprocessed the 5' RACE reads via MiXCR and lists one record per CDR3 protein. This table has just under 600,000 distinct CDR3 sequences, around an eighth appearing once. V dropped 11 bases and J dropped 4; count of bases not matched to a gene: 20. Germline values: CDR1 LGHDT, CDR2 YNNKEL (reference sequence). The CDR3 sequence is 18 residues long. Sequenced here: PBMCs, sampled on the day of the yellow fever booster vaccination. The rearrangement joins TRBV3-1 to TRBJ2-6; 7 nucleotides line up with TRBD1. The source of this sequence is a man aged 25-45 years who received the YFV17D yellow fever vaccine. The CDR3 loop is CACSIQGQVELGANVLTF. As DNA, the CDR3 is TGTGCCTGCTCCATCCAAGGACAGGTAGAGCTCGGGGCCAACGTCCTGACTTTC.